The 7 T cell receptor beta chains below come from one sample, sequenced in a study of cytomegalovirus exposure and HLA in healthy donors (dated by TCRdb to 2016 to 2017). Libraries were built with the immunoSEQ multiplex PCR assay. A mixture of 60 forward primers for TCR Vbeta segments and 13 reverse primers for TCR Jbeta segments was used in the multiplex PCR. TCRdb limited this immuneACCESS table to in-frame rearrangements with V and J called. A share of clones is missing; checked studies link under half to unresolved V genes, and the rest is unexplained. This sample has about 150,000 clones in its table, and about 80% of those were observed once. The biggest ten clones account for approximately 6% of the sample. The specimen was PBMCs. The receptor source for this set is a man aged 30-40 years in good health and CMV-seropositive.

Of note for this clone: One end of the junction fails to match germline, which may point to a read error. The gene calls are TRBV15 and TRBJ2-6; TRBD1 matches at 7 bases. The CDR3 has 19 amino acids. Germline CDR1 and CDR2: LNHNV and YYDKDF (reference sequence). The CDR3 here is CATSRGKGQLISGANGLTF. The CDR3 nucleotides are TGTGCCACCAGCAGAGGAAAGGGACAGCTTATCTCTGGGGCCAACGGCCTGACTTTC.

This rearrangement joins TRBV7-9 to TRBJ2-5, with D possibly being TRBD2 (6 bases). CDR3 length: 13 residues. CDR1 is SEHNR, CDR2 FQNEAQ, per germline (reference sequence). Deletions cut 5 bases from V and 3 bases from J, with 10 bases between. This CDR3 reads CASSPREKETQYF. The CDR3 nucleotides read TGTGCCAGCAGCCCCCGGGAGAAAGAGACCCAGTACTTC.

This chain joins TRBV28 and TRBJ2-5; D unresolved. Looked up from germline, CDR1 is MDHEN and CDR2 is SYDVKM. V was trimmed by 7 bases and J by 2 bases, leaving 14 bases between them. This CDR3 has 14 residues. This CDR3 reads CASTPAWVQETQYF. CDR3 DNA: TGTGCCAGCACCCCAGCGTGGGTGCAAGAGACCCAGTACTTC. Using reference TRBV28 and TRBJ2-5 for the parts outside the CDR3, the full variable domain is DVKVTQSSRYLVKRTGEKVFLECVQDMDHENMFWYRQDPGLGLRLIYFSYDVKMKEKGDIPEGYSVSREKKERFSLILESASTNQTSMYLCASTPAWVQETQYFGPGTRLLVL.

The V gene is TRBV28, the J gene TRBJ2-3; a possible D gene is TRBD2 (5 bases). Germline CDR1 reads MDHEN; CDR2 reads SYDVKM. This CDR3 has 17 residues. Trimming took off 4 bases at V and 0 bases at J, with 17 bases between the two ends. The CDR3 DNA is TGTGCCAGCAGTTCCCTTTTAGGGAGATCTAGCACAGATACGCAGTATTTT. This encodes CASSSLLGRSSTDTQYF. Together with reference TRBV28 and TRBJ2-3, the CDR3 gives the full variable domain: DVKVTQSSRYLVKRTGEKVFLECVQDMDHENMFWYRQDPGLGLRLIYFSYDVKMKEKGDIPEGYSVSREKKERFSLILESASTNQTSMYLCASSSLLGRSSTDTQYFGPGTRLTVL.

The chain employs TRBV5-6 and TRBJ1-2; 7 nucleotides agree with TRBD1. From germline, CDR1 is SGHDT and CDR2 YYEEEE. The CDR3 loop spans 13 amino acids. With V trimmed by 3 bases and J by 4 bases, 3 bases remained unmatched. CDR3 loop: CASSSGQVYGYTF. The CDR3, as DNA: TGTGCCAGCAGCTCTGGACAGGTCTATGGCTACACCTTC.

J is TRBJ2-7 and V is TRBV5-1; TRBD2 matches 14 bases. CDR3 length: 15 residues. Germline loops: CDR1 SGHRS, CDR2 YFSETQ. V dropped 0 bases and J dropped 9; count of bases not matched to a gene: 5. The CDR3: CASSLDLGTSGRQYF. The DNA for the CDR3 is TGCGCCAGCAGCTTGGACCTTGGGACTAGCGGGAGGCAGTACTTC. The complete variable domain, with remaining parts taken from reference TRBV5-1 and TRBJ2-7, reads KAGVTQTPRYLIKTRGQQVTLSCSPISGHRSVSWYQQTPGQGLQFLFEYFSETQRNKGNFPGRFSGRQFSNSRSEMNVSTLELGDSALYLCASSLDLGTSGRQYFGPGTRLTVT.

The rearrangement uses TRBV5-4 and TRBJ2-7; unclear D gene. Germline loops: CDR1 SGHNT, CDR2 YYREEE (reference sequence). Trimming shortened V by 2 bases and J by 0 bases, and 9 bases separated the two germline ends. The CDR3 sequence is 14 residues long. CDR3 DNA: TGTGCCAGCAGCTTAGGCGGATACTCCTACGAGCAGTACTTC. Its protein is CASSLGGYSYEQYF.